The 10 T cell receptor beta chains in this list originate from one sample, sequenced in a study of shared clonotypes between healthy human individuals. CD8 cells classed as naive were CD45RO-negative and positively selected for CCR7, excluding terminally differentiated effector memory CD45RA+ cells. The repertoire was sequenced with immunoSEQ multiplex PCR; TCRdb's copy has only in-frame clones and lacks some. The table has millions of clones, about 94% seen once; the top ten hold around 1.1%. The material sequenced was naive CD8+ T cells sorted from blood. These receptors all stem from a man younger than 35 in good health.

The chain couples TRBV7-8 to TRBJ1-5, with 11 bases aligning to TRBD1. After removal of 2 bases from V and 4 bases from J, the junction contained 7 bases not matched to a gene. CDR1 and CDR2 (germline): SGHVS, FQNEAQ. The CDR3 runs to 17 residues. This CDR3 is CASSLSGTGGANQPQHF. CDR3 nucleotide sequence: TGTGCCAGCAGCTTATCTGGGACAGGGGGGGCAAATCAGCCCCAGCATTTT.

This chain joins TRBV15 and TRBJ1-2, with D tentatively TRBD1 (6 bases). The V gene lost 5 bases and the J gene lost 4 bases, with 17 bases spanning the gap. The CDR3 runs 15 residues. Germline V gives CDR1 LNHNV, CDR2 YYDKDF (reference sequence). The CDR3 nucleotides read TGTGCCACCAGCCGTCCTCCGGACAGAGCCTATGGCTACACCTTC. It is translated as CATSRPPDRAYGYTF.

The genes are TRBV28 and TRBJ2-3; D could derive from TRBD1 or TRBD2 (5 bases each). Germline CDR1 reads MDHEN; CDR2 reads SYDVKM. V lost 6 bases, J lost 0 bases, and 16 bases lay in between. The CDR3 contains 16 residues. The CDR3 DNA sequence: TGTGCCAGCAGCCACTCACCCGGGACCAGCACAGATACGCAGTATTTT. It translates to CASSHSPGTSTDTQYF.

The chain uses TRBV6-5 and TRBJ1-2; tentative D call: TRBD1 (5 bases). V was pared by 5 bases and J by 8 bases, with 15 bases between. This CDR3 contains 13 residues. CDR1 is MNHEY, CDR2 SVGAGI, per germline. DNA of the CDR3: TGTGCCAGCAGTAAGGACACTACTTGGGGCTACACCTTC. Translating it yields CASSKDTTWGYTF.

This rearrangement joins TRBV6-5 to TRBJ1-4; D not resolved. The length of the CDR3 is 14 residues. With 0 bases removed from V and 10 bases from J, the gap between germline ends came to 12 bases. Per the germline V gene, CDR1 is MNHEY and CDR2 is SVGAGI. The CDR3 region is CASSYSGLKRKLFF. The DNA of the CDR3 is TGTGCCAGCAGTTACTCCGGACTGAAGAGAAAACTGTTTTTT.

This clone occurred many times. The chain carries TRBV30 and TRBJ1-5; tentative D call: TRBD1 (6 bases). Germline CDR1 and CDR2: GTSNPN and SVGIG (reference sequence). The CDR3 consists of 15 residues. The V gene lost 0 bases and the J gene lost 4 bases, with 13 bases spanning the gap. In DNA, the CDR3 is TGTGCCTGGAGTGTAATAGGGCAGGGGAATCAGCCCCAGCATTTT. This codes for CAWSVIGQGNQPQHF.

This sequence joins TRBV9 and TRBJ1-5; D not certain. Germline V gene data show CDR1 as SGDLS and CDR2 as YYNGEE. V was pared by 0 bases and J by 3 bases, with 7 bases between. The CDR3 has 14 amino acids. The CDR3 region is CASSVGEVNQPQHF. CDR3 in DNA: TGTGCCAGCAGCGTAGGGGAGGTCAATCAGCCCCAGCATTTT. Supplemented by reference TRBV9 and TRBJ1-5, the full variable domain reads DSGVTQTPKHLITATGQRVTLRCSPRSGDLSVYWYQQSLDQGLQFLIQYYNGEERAKGNILERFSAQQFPDLHSELNLSSLELGDSALYFCASSVGEVNQPQHFGDGTRLSIL.

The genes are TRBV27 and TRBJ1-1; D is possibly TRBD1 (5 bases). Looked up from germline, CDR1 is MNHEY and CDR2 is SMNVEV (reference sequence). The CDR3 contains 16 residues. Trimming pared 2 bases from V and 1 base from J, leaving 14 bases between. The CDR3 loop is CASSLQVTVGNTEAFF. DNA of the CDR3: TGTGCCAGCAGTTTACAGGTGACAGTGGGGAACACTGAAGCTTTCTTT.

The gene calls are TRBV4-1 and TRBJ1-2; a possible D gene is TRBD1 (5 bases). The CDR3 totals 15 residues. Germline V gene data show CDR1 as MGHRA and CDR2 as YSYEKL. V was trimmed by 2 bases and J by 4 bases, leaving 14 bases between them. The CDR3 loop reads CASSQLPQAIYGYTF. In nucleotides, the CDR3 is TGCGCCAGCAGCCAACTCCCACAGGCGATCTATGGCTACACCTTC.

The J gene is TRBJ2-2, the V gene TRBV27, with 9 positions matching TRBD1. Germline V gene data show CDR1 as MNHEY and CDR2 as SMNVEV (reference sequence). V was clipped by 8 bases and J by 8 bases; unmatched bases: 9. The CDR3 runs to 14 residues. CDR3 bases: TGTGCCAGCGGCGAACAGGGGGCTGGTGGGGAGCTGTTTTTT. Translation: CASGEQGAGGELFF.